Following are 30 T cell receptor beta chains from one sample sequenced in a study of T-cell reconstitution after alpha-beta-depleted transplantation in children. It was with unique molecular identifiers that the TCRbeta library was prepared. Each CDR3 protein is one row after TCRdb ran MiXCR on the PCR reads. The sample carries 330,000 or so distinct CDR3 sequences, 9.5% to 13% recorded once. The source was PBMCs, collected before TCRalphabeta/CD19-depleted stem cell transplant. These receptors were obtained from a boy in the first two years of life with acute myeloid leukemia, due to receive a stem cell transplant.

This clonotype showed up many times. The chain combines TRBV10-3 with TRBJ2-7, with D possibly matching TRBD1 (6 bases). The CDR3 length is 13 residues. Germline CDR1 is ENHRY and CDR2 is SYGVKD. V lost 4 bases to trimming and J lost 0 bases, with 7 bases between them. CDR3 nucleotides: TGTGCCATCAGTGGACAGGTCTCCTACGAGCAGTACTTC. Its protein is CAISGQVSYEQYF.

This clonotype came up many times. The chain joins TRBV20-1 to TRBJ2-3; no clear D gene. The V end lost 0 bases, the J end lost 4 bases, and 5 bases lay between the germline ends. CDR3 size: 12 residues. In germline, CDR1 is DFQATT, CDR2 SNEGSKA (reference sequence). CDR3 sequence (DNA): TGCAGTGCTAGAGATCCACCAGATACGCAGTATTTT. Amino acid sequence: CSARDPPDTQYF.

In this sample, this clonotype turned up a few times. The CDR3 reads CASSFRTGAYGMEQYF. CDR3 nucleotide sequence: TGTGCCAGCAGTTTCCGGACAGGGGCTTATGGGATGGAGCAGTACTTC. The V and J genes are TRBV12-3 or TRBV12-4 and TRBJ2-7, with 9 bases that match TRBD1. This CDR3 has 16 amino acids. Trimming removed 3 bases from V and 7 bases from J; junction bases left unmatched: 13.

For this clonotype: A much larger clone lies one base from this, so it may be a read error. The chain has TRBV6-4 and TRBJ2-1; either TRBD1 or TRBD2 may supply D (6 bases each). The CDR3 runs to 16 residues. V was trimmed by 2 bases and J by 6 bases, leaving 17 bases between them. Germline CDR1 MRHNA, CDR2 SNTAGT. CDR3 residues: CASSDVQGGTCNEQFF. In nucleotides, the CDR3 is TGTGCCAGCAGTGACGTACAGGGAGGTACCTGCAATGAGCAGTTCTTC.

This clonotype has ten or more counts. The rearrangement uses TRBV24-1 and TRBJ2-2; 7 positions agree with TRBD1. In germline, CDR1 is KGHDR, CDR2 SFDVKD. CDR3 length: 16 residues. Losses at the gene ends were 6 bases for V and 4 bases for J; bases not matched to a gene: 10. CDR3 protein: CATSLTGEDGTGELFF. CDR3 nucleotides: TGTGCCACCAGTTTAACAGGGGAAGATGGCACCGGGGAGCTGTTTTTT.

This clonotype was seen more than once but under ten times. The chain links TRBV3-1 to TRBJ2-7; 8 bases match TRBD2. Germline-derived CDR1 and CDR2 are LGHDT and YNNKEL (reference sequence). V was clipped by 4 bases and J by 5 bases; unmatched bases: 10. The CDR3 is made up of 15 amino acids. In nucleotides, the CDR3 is TGTGCCAGCAGCCTTAGACTAGCGACTATTCACGAGCAGTACTTC. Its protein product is CASSLRLATIHEQYF.

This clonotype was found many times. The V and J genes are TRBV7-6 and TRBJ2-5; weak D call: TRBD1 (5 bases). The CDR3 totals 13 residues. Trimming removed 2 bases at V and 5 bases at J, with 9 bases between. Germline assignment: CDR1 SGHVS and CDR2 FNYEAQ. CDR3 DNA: TGTGCCAGCAGCTTACAGGGCGACGAGACCCAGTACTTC. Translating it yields CASSLQGDETQYF.

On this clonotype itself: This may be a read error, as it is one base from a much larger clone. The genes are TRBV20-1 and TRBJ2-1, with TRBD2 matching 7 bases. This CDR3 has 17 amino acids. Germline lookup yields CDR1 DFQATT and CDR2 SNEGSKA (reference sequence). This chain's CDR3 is CSARTFFKRGPYNDQFF. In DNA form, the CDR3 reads TGCAGTGCTAGGACCTTTTTTAAGCGGGGACCTTACAATGACCAGTTCTTC.

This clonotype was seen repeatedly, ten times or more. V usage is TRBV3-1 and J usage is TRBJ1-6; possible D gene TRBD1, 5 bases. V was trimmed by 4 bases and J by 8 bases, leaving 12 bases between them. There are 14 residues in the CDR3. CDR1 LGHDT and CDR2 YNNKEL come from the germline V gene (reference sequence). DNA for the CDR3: TGTGCCAGCAGCCCCGGGACCCGGCATTCACCCCTCCACTTT. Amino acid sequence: CASSPGTRHSPLHF.

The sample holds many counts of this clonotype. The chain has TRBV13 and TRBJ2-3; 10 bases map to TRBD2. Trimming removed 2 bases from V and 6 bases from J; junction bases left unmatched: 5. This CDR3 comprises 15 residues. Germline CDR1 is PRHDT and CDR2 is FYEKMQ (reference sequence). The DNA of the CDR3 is TGTGCCAGCAGCTTACAGCTAGCGGGGGTGGATACGCAGTATTTT. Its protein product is CASSLQLAGVDTQYF.

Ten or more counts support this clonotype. The CDR3 sequence is CAITSGRAYEQYF. DNA for the CDR3: TGTGCCATCACTAGCGGGAGGGCCTACGAGCAGTACTTC. The V call is TRBV10-3, the J call TRBJ2-7, with 12 positions matching TRBD2. After removal of 7 bases from V and 2 bases from J, the junction contained 0 bases not matched to a gene. This CDR3 region has 13 residues. CDR1 is ENHRY and CDR2 is SYGVKD in the germline V gene.

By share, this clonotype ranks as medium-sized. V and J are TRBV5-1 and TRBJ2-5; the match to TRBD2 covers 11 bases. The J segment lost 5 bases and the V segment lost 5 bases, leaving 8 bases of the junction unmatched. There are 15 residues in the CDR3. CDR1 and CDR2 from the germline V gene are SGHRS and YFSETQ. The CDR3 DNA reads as TGCGCCAGCAGGGCCGGGACTAGCGGACTGGAGACCCAGTACTTC. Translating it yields CASRAGTSGLETQYF.

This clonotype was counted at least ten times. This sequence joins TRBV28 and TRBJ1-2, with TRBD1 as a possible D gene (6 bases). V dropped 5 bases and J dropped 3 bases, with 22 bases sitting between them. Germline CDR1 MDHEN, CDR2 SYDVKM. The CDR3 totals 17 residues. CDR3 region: CASSPPLPTGVDYGYTF. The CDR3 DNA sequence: TGTGCCAGCAGTCCCCCATTACCGACAGGAGTGGACTATGGCTACACCTTC.

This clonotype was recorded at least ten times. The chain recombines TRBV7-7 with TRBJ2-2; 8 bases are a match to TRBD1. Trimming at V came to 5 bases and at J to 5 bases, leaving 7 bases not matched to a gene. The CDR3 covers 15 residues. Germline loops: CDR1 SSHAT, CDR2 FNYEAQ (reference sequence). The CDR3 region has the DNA TGTGCCAGCAGCCCCGGCAGGGGGCAGACCGGGGAGCTGTTTTTT. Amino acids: CASSPGRGQTGELFF.

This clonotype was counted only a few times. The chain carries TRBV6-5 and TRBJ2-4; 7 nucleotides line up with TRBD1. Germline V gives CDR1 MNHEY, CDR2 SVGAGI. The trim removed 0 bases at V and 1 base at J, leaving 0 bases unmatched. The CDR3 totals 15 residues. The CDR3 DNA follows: TGTGCCAGCAGTTACTCGGACAGGGCCAAAAACATTCAGTACTTC. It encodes CASSYSDRAKNIQYF.

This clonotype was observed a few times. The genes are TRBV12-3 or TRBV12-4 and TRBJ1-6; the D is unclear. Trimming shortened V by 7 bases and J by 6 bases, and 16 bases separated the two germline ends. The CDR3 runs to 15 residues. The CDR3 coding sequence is TGTGCCAGCAAGAATCTGGACGCCACTAATTCACCCCTCCACTTT. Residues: CASKNLDATNSPLHF.

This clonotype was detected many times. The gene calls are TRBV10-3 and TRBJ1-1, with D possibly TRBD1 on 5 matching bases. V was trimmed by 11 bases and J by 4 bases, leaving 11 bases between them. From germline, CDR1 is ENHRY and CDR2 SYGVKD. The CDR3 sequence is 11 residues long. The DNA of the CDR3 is TGTGCCTCCCCCGGGACCACTGAAGCTTTCTTT. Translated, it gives CASPGTTEAFF.

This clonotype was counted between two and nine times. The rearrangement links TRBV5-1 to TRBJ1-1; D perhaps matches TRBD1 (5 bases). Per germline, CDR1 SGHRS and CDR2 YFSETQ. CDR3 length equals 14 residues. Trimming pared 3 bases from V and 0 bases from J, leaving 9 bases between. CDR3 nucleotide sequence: TGCGCCAGCAGCTATGAGGGGATGAACACTGAAGCTTTCTTT. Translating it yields CASSYEGMNTEAFF. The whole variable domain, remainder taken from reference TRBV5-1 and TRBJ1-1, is KAGVTQTPRYLIKTRGQQVTLSCSPISGHRSVSWYQQTPGQGLQFLFEYFSETQRNKGNFPGRFSGRQFSNSRSEMNVSTLELGDSALYLCASSYEGMNTEAFFGQGTRLTVV.

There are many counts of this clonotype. In nucleotides, the CDR3 is TGTGCCAGCAGTTTGCGGCAGGGTAGGGGGTACGAGCAGTACTTC. As protein: CASSLRQGRGYEQYF. J is TRBJ2-7 and V is TRBV27; D perhaps matches TRBD1 (6 bases). Germline V gene data show CDR1 as MNHEY and CDR2 as SMNVEV (reference sequence). Trimming shortened V by 3 bases and J by 4 bases, and 16 bases separated the two germline ends. The CDR3 length is 15 residues.

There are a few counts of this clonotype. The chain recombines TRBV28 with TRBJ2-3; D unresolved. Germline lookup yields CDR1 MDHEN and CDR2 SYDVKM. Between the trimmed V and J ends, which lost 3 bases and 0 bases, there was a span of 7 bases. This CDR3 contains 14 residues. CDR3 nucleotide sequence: TGTGCCAGCAGTTTCGCGGCTAGCACAGATACGCAGTATTTT. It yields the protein CASSFAASTDTQYF.

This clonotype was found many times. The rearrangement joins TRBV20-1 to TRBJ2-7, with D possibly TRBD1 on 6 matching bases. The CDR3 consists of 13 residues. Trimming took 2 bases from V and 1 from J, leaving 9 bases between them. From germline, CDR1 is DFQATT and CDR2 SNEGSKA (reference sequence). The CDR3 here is CSARRTDSYEQYF. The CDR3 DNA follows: TGCAGTGCTAGAAGGACAGATTCCTACGAGCAGTACTTC.

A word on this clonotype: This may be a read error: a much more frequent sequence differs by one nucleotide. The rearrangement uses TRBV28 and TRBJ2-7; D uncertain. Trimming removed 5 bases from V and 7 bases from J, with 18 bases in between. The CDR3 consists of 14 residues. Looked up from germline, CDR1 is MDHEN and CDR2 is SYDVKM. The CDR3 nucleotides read TGTGCCAGCAGTAATCGGGCCGCGATGTGGGAGCAGTACTTC. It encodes CASSNRAAMWEQYF.

The CDR3 sequence is CASSISPAGTSQPQHF. CDR3 bases: TGTGCCAGTAGTATATCGCCTGCAGGGACCAGTCAGCCCCAGCATTTT. This rearrangement joins TRBV19 to TRBJ1-5; tentative D call: TRBD1 (5 bases). The germline V gene has CDR1 LNHDA and CDR2 SQIVND (reference sequence). The CDR3 spans 16 residues. V was clipped by 2 bases and J by 6 bases, with 17 bases between them.

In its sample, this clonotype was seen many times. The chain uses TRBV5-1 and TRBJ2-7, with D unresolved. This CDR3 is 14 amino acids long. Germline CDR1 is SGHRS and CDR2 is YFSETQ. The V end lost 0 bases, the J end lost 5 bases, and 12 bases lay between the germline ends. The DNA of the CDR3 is TGCGCCAGCAGCTTGGGCTCCGCAGTAAACGAGCAGTACTTC. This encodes CASSLGSAVNEQYF.

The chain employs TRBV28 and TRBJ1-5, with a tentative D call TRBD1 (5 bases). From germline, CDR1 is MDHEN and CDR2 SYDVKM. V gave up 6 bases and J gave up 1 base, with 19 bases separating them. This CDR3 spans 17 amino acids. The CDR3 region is CASSTTPGGWSNQPQHF. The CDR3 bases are TGTGCCAGCAGCACCACCCCGGGGGGGTGGAGCAATCAGCCCCAGCATTTT.

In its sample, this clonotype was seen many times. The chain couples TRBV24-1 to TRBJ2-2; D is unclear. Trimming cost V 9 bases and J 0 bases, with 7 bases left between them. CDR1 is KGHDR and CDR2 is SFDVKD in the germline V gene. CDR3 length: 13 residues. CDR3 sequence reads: CATATTNTGELFF. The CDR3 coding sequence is TGTGCCACCGCCACAACGAACACCGGGGAGCTGTTTTTT.

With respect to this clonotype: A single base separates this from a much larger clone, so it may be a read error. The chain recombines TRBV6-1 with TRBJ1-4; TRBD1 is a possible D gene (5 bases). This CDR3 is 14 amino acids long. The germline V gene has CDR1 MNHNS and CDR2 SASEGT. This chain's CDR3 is CTSSPLTGGEKLFF. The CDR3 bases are TGTACCAGCAGTCCCCTTACAGGCGGCGAAAAACTGTTTTTT.

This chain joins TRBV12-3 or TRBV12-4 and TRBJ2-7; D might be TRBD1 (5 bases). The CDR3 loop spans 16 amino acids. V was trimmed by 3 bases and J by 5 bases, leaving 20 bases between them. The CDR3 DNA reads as TGTGCCAGCAGTTTGGCCCCCTGGGTTGGGGCACACGAGCAGTACTTC. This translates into CASSLAPWVGAHEQYF.

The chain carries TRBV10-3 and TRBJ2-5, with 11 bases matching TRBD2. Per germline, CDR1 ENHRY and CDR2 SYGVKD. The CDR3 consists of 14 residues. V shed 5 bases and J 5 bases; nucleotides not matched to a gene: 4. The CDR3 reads CAISRIAGGETQYF. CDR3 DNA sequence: TGTGCCATCAGTCGGATAGCGGGAGGGGAGACCCAGTACTTC.

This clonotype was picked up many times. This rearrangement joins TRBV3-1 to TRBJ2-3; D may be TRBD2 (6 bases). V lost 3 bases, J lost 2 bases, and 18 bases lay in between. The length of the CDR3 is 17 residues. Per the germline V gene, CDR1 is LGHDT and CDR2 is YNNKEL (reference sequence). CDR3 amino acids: CASSHLPLASFTDTQYF. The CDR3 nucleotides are TGTGCCAGCAGCCACCTCCCCCTAGCGAGCTTCACAGATACGCAGTATTTT.